The clone carrying this T cell receptor (beta chain) appeared once. The CDR3 is 15 amino acids. V shed 5 bases and J shed 3 bases, with 13 bases lying between them. Germline V gene lookup returns CDR1 LNHDA and CDR2 SQIVND (reference sequence). The data were taken from a study of blood T cell repertoires in COVID-19. Original processing notes: For nucleated cells, counts were estimated from reference gene primer amplification. Clones were sequenced by immunoSEQ multiplex PCR, and TCRdb holds only the in-frame ones, with some missing. V and J calls and clone size come straight from that table; D and trimming were deduced from the DNA. The data contain about 200,000 clones, about 82% of them singletons.

The rearrangement links TRBV19 to TRBJ1-4; weak D call: TRBD1 (6 bases). Material: peripheral blood. This TCR came from a woman older than 75 with acute or convalescent COVID-19. CDR3 nucleotides: TGTGCCAGTAGTCCTCTACAGGGACCTAATGAAAAACTGTTTTTT. Residues: CASSPLQGPNEKLFF.